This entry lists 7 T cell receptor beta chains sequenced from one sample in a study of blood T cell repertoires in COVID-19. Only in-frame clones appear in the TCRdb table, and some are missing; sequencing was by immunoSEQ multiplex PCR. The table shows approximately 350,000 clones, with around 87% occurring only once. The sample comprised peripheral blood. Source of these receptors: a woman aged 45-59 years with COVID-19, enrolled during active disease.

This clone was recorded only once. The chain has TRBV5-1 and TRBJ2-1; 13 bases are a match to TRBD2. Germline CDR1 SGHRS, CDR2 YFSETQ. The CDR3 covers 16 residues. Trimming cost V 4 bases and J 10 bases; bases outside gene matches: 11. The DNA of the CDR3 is TGCGCCAGCAGCCCCGGACTAGCGGGAGATGGGGGCGAGCAGTTCTTC. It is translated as CASSPGLAGDGGEQFF.

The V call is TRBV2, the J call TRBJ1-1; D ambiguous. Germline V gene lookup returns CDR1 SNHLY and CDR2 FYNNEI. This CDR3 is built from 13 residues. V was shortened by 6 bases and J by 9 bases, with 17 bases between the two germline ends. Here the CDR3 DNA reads TGTGCCAGCAGAAATGACCCGGCGGGAAAAGCTTTCTTT. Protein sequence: CASRNDPAGKAFF. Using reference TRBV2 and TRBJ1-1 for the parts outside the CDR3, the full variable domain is EPEVTQTPSHQVTQMGQEVILRCVPISNHLYFYWYRQILGQKVEFLVSFYNNEISEKSEIFDDQFSVERPDGSNFTLKIRSTKLEDSAMYFCASRNDPAGKAFFGQGTRLTVV.

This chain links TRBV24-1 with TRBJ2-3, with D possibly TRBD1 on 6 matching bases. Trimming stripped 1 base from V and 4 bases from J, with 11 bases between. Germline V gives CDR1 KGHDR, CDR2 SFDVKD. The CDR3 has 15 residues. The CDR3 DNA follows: TGTGCCACCAGTGATTTCAGCCAGGGGCCAGATACGCAGTATTTT. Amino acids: CATSDFSQGPDTQYF.

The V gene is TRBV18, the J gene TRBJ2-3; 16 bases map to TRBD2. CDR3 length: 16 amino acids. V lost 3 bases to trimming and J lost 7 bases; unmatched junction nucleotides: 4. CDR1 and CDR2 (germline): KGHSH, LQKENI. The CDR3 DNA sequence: TGTGCCAGCTCACCGGGACTAGCGGGAGGGCCGTATACGCAGTATTTT. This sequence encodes CASSPGLAGGPYTQYF.

As DNA, the CDR3 is TGTGCCAGCAGTTTTCGGACTGAAGCTTTCTTT. Its protein product is CASSFRTEAFF. This chain uses TRBV12-3 or TRBV12-4 with TRBJ1-1, with D unresolved. Trimming cost V 3 bases and J 5 bases, with 4 bases left between them. This CDR3 is 11 amino acids long.

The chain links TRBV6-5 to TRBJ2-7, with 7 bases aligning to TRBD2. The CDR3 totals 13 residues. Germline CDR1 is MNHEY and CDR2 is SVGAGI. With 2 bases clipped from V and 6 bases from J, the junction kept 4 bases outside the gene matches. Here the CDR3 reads CASSYKGGGEQYF. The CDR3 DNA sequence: TGTGCCAGCAGTTACAAGGGCGGGGGCGAGCAGTACTTC.

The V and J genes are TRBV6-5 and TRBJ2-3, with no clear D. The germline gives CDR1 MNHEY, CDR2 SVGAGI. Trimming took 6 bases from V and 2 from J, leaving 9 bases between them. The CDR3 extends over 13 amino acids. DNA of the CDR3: TGTGCCAGCAGGAACCCTAACACAGATACGCAGTATTTT. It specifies CASRNPNTDTQYF.